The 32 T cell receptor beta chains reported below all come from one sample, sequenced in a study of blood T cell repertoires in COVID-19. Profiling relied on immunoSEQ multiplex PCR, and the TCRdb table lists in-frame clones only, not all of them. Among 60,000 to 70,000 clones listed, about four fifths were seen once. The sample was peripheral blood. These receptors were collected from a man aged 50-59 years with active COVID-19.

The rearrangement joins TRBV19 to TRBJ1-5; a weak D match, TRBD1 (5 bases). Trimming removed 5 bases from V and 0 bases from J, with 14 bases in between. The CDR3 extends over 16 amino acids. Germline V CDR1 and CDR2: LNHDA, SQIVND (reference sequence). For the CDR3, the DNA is TGTGCCAGTAGTCCCCTTGCGGGGGTTAGCAATCAGCCCCAGCATTTT. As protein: CASSPLAGVSNQPQHF.

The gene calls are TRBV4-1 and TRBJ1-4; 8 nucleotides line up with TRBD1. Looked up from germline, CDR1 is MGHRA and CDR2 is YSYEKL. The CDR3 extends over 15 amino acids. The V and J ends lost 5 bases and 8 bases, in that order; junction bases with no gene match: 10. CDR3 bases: TGCGCCAGCAGCTTAGGACAGGGCCTGGGGGAAAAACTGTTTTTT. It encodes CASSLGQGLGEKLFF.

The DNA for the CDR3 is TGCAGCGTCGCGACAGGGGGTTATGAAAAACTGTTTTTT. Translated: CSVATGGYEKLFF. The chain couples TRBV29-1 to TRBJ1-4, with TRBD1 matching 9 bases. This CDR3 has 13 residues. The trim removed 6 bases at V and 6 bases at J, leaving 5 bases unmatched. Germline V CDR1 and CDR2: SQVTM, ANQGSEA.

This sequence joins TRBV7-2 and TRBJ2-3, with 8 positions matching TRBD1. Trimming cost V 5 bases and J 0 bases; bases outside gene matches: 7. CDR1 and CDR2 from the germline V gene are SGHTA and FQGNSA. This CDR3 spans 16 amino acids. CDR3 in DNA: TGTGCCAGCAGCCCGCAGGGGGCGAGGAGCACAGATACGCAGTATTTT. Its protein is CASSPQGARSTDTQYF. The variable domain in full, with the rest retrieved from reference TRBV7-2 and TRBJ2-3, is GAGVSQSPSNKVTEKGKDVELRCDPISGHTALYWYRQSLGQGLEFLIYFQGNSAPDKSGLPSDRFSAERTGGSVSTLTIQRTQQEDSAVYLCASSPQGARSTDTQYFGPGTRLTVL.

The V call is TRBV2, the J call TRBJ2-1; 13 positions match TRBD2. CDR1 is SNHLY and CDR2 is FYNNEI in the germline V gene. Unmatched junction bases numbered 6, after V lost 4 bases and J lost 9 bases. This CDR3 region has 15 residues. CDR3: CASSVTSGRAGEQFF. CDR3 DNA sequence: TGTGCCAGCAGTGTTACTAGCGGGAGGGCCGGTGAGCAGTTCTTC.

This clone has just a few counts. The DNA for the CDR3 is TGTGCCAGCTCACCATCCAGCGGGAGAACGAACACCGGGGAGCTGTTTTTT. This sequence encodes CASSPSSGRTNTGELFF. The chain uses TRBV18 and TRBJ2-2, with TRBD2 matching over 8 bases. Germline loops: CDR1 KGHSH, CDR2 LQKENI. This CDR3 comprises 17 residues. V lost 2 bases and J lost 0; bases outside the gene matches: 5.

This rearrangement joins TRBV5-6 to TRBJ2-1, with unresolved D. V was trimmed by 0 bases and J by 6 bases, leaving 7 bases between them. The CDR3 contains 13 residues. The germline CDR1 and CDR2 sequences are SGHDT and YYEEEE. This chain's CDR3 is CASSLGGFNEQFF. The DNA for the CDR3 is TGTGCCAGCAGCTTGGGCGGTTTCAATGAGCAGTTCTTC. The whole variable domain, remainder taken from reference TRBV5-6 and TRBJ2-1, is DAGVTQSPTHLIKTRGQQVTLRCSPKSGHDTVSWYQQALGQGPQFIFQYYEEEERQRGNFPDRFSGHQFPNYSSELNVNALLLGDSALYLCASSLGGFNEQFFGPGTRLTVL.

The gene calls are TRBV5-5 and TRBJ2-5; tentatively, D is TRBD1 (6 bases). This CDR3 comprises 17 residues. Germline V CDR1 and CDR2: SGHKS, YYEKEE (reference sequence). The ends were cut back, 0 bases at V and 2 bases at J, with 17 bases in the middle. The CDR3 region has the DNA TGTGCCAGCAGCTTGGGGCCCCAGGGGTGGGGGCAAGAGACCCAGTACTTC. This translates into CASSLGPQGWGQETQYF.

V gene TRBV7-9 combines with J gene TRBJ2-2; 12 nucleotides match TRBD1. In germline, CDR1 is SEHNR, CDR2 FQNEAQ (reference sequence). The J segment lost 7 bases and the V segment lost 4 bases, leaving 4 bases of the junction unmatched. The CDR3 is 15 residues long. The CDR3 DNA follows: TGTGCCAGCAGCTATGGGACAGGGGGCATCGGGGAGCTGTTTTTT. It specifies CASSYGTGGIGELFF. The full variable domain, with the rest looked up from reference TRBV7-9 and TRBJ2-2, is DTGVSQNPRHKITKRGQNVTFRCDPISEHNRLYWYRQTLGQGPEFLTYFQNEAQLEKSRLLSDRFSAERPKGSFSTLEIQRTEQGDSAMYLCASSYGTGGIGELFFGEGSRLTVL.

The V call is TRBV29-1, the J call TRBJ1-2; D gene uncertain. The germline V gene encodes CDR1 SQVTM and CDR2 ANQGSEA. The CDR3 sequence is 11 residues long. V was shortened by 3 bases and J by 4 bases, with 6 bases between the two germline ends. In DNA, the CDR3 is TGCAGCGTTGACCAGTTCTATGGCTACACCTTC. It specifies CSVDQFYGYTF. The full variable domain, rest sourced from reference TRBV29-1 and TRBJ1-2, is SAVISQKPSRDICQRGTSLTIQCQVDSQVTMMFWYRQQPGQSLTLIATANQGSEATYESGFVIDKFPISRPNLTFSTLTVSNMSPEDSSIYLCSVDQFYGYTFGSGTRLTVV.

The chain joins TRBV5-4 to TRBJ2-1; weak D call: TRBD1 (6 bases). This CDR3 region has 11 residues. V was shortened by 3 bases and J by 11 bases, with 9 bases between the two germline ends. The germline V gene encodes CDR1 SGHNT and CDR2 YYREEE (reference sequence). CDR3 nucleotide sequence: TGTGCCAGCAGCTCAGGACAGAAGCAGTTCTTC. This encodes CASSSGQKQFF.

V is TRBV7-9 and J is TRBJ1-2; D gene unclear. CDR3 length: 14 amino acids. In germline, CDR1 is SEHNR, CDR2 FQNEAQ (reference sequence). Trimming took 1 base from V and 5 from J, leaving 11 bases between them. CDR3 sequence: CASSLEAEWYGYTF. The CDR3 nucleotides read TGTGCCAGCAGCTTAGAAGCTGAGTGGTATGGCTACACCTTC.

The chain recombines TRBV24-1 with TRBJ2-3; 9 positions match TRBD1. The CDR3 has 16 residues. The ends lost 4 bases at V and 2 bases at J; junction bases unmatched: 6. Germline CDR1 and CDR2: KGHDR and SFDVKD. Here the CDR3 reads CATSEPGTGPTDTQYF. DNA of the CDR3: TGTGCCACCAGTGAACCCGGGACAGGGCCCACAGATACGCAGTATTTT.

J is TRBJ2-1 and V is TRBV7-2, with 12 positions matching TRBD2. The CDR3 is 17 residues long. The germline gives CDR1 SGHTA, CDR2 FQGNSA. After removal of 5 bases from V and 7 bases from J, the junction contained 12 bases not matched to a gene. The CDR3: CASSPRQTSGGWNEQFF. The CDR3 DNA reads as TGTGCCAGCAGCCCGCGACAGACTAGCGGGGGTTGGAATGAGCAGTTCTTC.

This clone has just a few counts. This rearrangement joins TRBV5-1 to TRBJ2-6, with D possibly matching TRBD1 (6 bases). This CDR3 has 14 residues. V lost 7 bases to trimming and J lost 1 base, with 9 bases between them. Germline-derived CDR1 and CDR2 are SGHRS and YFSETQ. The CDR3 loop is CASAGASGANVLTF. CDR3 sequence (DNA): TGCGCCAGCGCAGGGGCGTCTGGGGCCAACGTCCTGACTTTC.

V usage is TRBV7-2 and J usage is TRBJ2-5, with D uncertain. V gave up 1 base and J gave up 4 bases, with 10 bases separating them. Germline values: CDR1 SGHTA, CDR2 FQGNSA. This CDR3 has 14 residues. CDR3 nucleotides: TGTGCCAGCAGCTTAGGCCGCCTAGGAGAGACCCAGTACTTC. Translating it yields CASSLGRLGETQYF.

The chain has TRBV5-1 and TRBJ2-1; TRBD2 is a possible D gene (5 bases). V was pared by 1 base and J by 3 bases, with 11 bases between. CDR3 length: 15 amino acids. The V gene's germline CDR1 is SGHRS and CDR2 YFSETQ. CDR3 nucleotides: TGCGCCAGCAGCTTGTTCAGCGGCATCTACAATGAGCAGTTCTTC. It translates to CASSLFSGIYNEQFF.

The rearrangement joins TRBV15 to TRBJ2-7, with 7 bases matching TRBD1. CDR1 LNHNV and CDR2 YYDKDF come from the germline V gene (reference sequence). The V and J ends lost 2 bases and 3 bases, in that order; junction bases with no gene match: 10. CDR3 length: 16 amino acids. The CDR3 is CATSRLDRAVHYEQYF. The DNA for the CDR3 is TGTGCCACCAGCAGATTAGACAGGGCGGTGCACTACGAGCAGTACTTC.

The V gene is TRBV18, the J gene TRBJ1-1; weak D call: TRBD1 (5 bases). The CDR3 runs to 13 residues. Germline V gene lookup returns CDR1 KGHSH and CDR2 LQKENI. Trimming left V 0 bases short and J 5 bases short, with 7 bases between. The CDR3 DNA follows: TGTGCCAGCTCACCACCCAGGGTAACTGAAGCTTTCTTT. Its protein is CASSPPRVTEAFF.

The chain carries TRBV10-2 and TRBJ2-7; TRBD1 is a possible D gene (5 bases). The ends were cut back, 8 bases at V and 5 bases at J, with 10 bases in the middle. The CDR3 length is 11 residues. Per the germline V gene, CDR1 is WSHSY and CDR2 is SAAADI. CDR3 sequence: CASSQGHEQYF. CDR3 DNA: TGCGCCAGCTCCCAGGGCCACGAGCAGTACTTC.

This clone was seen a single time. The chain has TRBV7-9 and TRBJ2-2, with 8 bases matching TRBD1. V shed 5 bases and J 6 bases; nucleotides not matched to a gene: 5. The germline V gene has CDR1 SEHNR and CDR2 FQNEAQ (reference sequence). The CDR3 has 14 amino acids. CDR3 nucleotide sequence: TGTGCCAGCAGCCTTGGACAGGGACCCGGGGAGCTGTTTTTT. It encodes CASSLGQGPGELFF.

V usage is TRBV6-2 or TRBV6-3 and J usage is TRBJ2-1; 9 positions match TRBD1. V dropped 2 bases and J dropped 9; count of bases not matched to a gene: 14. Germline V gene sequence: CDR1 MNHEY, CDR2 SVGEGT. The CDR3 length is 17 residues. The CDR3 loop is CASSYTKDRGIFGEQFF. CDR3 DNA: TGTGCCAGCAGTTACACGAAGGACAGGGGAATCTTCGGTGAGCAGTTCTTC.

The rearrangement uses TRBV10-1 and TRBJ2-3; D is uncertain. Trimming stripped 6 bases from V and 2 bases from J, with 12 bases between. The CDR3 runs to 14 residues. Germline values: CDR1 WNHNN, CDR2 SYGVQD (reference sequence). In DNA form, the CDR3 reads TGCGCCAGCAGCCAGAACGGGTACACAGATACGCAGTATTTT. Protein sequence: CASSQNGYTDTQYF.

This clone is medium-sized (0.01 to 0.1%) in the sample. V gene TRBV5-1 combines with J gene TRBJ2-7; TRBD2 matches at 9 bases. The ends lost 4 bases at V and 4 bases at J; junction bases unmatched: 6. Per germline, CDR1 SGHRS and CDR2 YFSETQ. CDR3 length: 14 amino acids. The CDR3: CASSPLAGQYEQYF. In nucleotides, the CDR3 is TGCGCCAGCAGCCCTCTAGCGGGGCAATACGAGCAGTACTTC.

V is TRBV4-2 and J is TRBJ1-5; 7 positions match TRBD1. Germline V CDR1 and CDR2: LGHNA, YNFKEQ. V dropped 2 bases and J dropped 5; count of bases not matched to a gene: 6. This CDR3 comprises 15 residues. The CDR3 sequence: CASSQRGQPHQPQHF. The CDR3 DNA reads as TGTGCCAGCAGCCAAAGGGGACAGCCCCATCAGCCCCAGCATTTT.

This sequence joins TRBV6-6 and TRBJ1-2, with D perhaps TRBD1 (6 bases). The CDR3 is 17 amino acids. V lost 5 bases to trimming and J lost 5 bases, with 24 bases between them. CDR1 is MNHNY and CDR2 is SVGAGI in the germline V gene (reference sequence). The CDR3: CASSRLPGGQALYGYTF. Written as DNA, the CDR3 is TGTGCCAGCAGTCGACTCCCGGGGGGGCAAGCCCTTTATGGCTACACCTTC.

Written as DNA, the CDR3 is TGTGCCAGCAGCTTAGCGTACCAGCGGAGCACAGATACGCAGTATTTT. Translation gives CASSLAYQRSTDTQYF. The chain recombines TRBV7-9 with TRBJ2-3; TRBD2 might be the D (5 bases). CDR1 is SEHNR and CDR2 is FQNEAQ in the germline V gene (reference sequence). Trimming cost V 0 bases and J 0 bases, with 10 bases left between them. The CDR3 runs 16 residues.

CDR3 loop: CASSLESSGAEQFF. The CDR3 nucleotides are TGTGCCAGCAGCTTAGAATCTAGCGGGGCTGAGCAGTTCTTC. The chain combines TRBV5-4 with TRBJ2-1, with TRBD2 matching 9 bases. CDR1 SGHNT and CDR2 YYREEE come from the germline V gene (reference sequence). V shed 2 bases and J 9 bases; nucleotides not matched to a gene: 6. The CDR3 has 14 amino acids.

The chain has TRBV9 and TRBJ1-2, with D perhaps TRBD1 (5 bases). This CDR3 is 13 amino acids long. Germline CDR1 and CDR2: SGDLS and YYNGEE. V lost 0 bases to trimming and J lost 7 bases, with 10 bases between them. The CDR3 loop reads CASSVGTISGYTF. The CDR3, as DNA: TGTGCCAGCAGCGTAGGGACAATTAGTGGCTACACCTTC.

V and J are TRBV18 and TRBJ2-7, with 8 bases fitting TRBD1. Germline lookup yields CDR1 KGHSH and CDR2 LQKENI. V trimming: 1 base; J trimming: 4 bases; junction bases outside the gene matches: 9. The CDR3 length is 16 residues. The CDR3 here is CASSPLSGQGLYEQYF. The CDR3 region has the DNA TGTGCCAGCTCACCACTTTCAGGACAGGGATTGTACGAGCAGTACTTC. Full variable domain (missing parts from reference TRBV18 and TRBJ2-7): NAGVMQNPRHLVRRRGQEARLRCSPMKGHSHVYWYRQLPEEGLKFMVYLQKENIIDESGMPKERFSAEFPKEGPSILRIQQVVRGDSAAYFCASSPLSGQGLYEQYFGPGTRLTVT.

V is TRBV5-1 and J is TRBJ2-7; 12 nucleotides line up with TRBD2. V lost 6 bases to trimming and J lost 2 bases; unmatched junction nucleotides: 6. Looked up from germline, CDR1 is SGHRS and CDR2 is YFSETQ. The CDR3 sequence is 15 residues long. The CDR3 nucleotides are TGCGCCAGCACGTACCTAGCGGGAGGGGCCTACGAGCAGTACTTC. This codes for CASTYLAGGAYEQYF.

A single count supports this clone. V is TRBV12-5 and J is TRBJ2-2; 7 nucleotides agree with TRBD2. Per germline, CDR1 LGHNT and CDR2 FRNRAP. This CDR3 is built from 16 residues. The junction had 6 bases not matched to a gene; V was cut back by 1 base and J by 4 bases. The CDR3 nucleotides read TGTGCTAGTGGTTTGGGGGTACTAGCGAGCACCGGGGAGCTGTTTTTT. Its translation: CASGLGVLASTGELFF.